The TCR beta chain under discussion was sequenced for a study of response to subunit inactivated influenza vaccine. General observations from the study: Seasonal influenza vaccination, on each occasion, was suggested by the authors to recruit few new T cells.

Of note for this clonotype: Antigen: not known.

Each CDR3 protein gets one entry after TCRdb re-called the RT-PCR reads with MiXCR. The sample consists of around 490,000 distinct CDR3 sequences, 7.6% of them appearing once. The sequence was obtained from a man aged 50-75 years who received an inactivated influenza vaccine. The source was PBMCs from blood, collected roughly 24 months after vaccination.

The chain's CDR3 is CSARVTGGTEAFF. The CDR3 nucleotides read TGCAGTGCTAGGGTGACAGGGGGAACTGAAGCTTTCTTT. J is TRBJ1-1 and V is TRBV20-1; 9 bases align to TRBD1. The CDR3 runs to 13 residues. Trimming cost V 3 bases and J 5 bases; bases outside gene matches: 4. Looked up from germline, CDR1 is DFQATT and CDR2 is SNEGSKA (reference sequence).